These 30 T cell receptor beta chains were sequenced from one sample in a study of cytomegalovirus exposure and HLA in healthy donors. PCR amplification relied on 60 Vbeta primers (plus 13 Jbeta primers). The repertoire was sequenced with immunoSEQ multiplex PCR; TCRdb's copy has only in-frame clones and lacks some. The data hold over 140,000 clones, with 65% to 85% observed a single time. Sequencing was carried out using PBMCs. The receptors originated from a man aged 50 or older in good health and CMV-seronegative.

The count of this clone is one. The V call is TRBV5-6, the J call TRBJ1-1; maybe TRBD1 (6 bases). From germline, CDR1 is SGHDT and CDR2 YYEEEE. This CDR3 region has 13 residues. V was cut by 4 bases and J by 0 bases, with 7 bases left in between. The CDR3 DNA reads as TGTGCCAGCAGCGGACAGTTGAACACTGAAGCTTTCTTT. It specifies CASSGQLNTEAFF.

The chain recombines TRBV28 with TRBJ2-7; TRBD2 agrees at 7 bases. Germline V gene sequence: CDR1 MDHEN, CDR2 SYDVKM. The CDR3 runs to 11 residues. The V segment lost 5 bases and the J segment 13 bases; nucleotides outside the gene matches: 8. Here the CDR3 reads CASSPRDYLYF. The CDR3 coding sequence is TGTGCCAGCAGTCCCCGGGACTACCTCTACTTC.

The chain is built from TRBV7-8 and TRBJ2-1; TRBD2 aligns across 12 bases. Germline loops: CDR1 SGHVS, CDR2 FQNEAQ. J gave up 1 base and V 5 bases, and 6 bases lay outside the gene matches. The CDR3 contains 17 residues. The chain's CDR3 is CASSLYGLAGSYNEQFF. The CDR3 nucleotides are TGTGCCAGCAGCCTTTATGGACTAGCGGGATCCTACAATGAGCAGTTCTTC.

The chain carries TRBV5-1 and TRBJ2-1; tentatively, D is TRBD1 (7 bases). This CDR3 has 15 residues. V shed 1 base and J shed 8 bases, with 16 bases lying between them. CDR1 is SGHRS, CDR2 YFSETQ, per germline. In nucleotides, the CDR3 is TGCGCCAGCAGCTTGTCAGGGGGGCGCGTCTATGAGCAGTTCTTC. It yields the protein CASSLSGGRVYEQFF.

V is TRBV28 and J is TRBJ1-5; D possibly corresponds to TRBD1 (5 bases). Per germline, CDR1 MDHEN and CDR2 SYDVKM. The CDR3 has 12 amino acids. The V gene lost 5 bases and the J gene lost 4 bases, with 6 bases spanning the gap. The CDR3 sequence is CASSHRNQPQHF. The DNA of the CDR3 is TGTGCCAGCAGTCACAGGAATCAGCCCCAGCATTTT.

J is TRBJ2-6 and V is TRBV19; D is ambiguous. From germline, CDR1 is LNHDA and CDR2 SQIVND (reference sequence). V was shortened by 6 bases and J by 1 base, with 16 bases between the two germline ends. CDR3 length equals 17 residues. CDR3 amino acids: CASSIRHIGSGANVLTF. The CDR3 nucleotides read TGTGCCAGTAGCATTAGACACATTGGTTCTGGGGCCAACGTCCTGACTTTC.

The rearrangement uses TRBV30 and TRBJ1-4, with a tentative D call TRBD1 (5 bases). The length of the CDR3 is 15 residues. Per the germline V gene, CDR1 is GTSNPN and CDR2 is SVGIG (reference sequence). Trimming took 0 bases from V and 8 from J, leaving 16 bases between them. The CDR3 here is CAWSVGGGKGEKLFF. The DNA of the CDR3 is TGTGCCTGGAGTGTAGGTGGGGGGAAGGGAGAAAAACTGTTTTTT.

The V and J genes are TRBV10-3 and TRBJ1-2; 7 positions match TRBD1. V trimming: 9 bases; J trimming: 1 base; junction bases outside the gene matches: 8. The germline V gene has CDR1 ENHRY and CDR2 SYGVKD. There are 14 residues in the CDR3. DNA for the CDR3: TGTGCCATAAAGAAACAGGGGCTTAACTATGGCTACACCTTC. This sequence encodes CAIKKQGLNYGYTF.

The chain couples TRBV7-6 to TRBJ2-1; 7 nucleotides match TRBD1. CDR1 and CDR2 from the germline V gene are SGHVS and FNYEAQ. The CDR3 has 16 amino acids. Germline trimming cut 1 base from V and 6 bases from J; bases unmatched to any gene: 9. CDR3 amino acids: CASSLEGGMFGNEQFF. CDR3 nucleotide sequence: TGTGCCAGCAGCTTAGAAGGGGGCATGTTTGGCAATGAGCAGTTCTTC.

This clone was detected only a few times. The gene calls are TRBV5-1 and TRBJ2-7, with D perhaps matching TRBD2 (6 bases). CDR1 SGHRS and CDR2 YFSETQ come from the germline V gene. V dropped 2 bases and J dropped 7 bases, with 13 bases sitting between them. The CDR3 sequence is 13 residues long. The CDR3 loop is CASSFRGAEEQYF. CDR3 in DNA: TGCGCCAGCAGCTTTCGCGGGGCGGAGGAGCAGTACTTC.

This sequence joins TRBV5-1 and TRBJ1-4; unclear D gene. Looked up from germline, CDR1 is SGHRS and CDR2 is YFSETQ. The CDR3 covers 17 residues. Deletions cut 4 bases from V and 3 bases from J, with 19 bases between. The CDR3 protein is CASSRDGQVGANEKLFF. In DNA, the CDR3 is TGCGCCAGCAGCCGGGATGGGCAGGTCGGAGCTAATGAAAAACTGTTTTTT.

The rearrangement links TRBV15 to TRBJ2-1, with a possible D match to TRBD1 (6 bases). Germline CDR1 reads LNHNV; CDR2 reads YYDKDF (reference sequence). The CDR3 totals 12 residues. Trimming cost V 2 bases and J 10 bases, with 9 bases left between them. The CDR3 loop is CATSRQGTEQFF. The CDR3 DNA sequence: TGTGCCACCAGCAGACAGGGGACAGAGCAGTTCTTC. Supplemented by reference TRBV15 and TRBJ2-1, the full variable domain reads DAMVIQNPRYQVTQFGKPVTLSCSQTLNHNVMYWYQQKSSQAPKLLFHYYDKDFNNEADTPDNFQSRRPNTSFCFLDIRSPGLGDTAMYLCATSRQGTEQFFGPGTRLTVL.

As concerns this clone: Other DNA sequences in the same sample also yield this CDR3. The V and J genes are TRBV19 and TRBJ2-1, with TRBD1 matching over 9 bases. The ends lost 4 bases at V and 14 bases at J; junction bases unmatched: 3. The CDR3 runs 11 residues. CDR1 LNHDA and CDR2 SQIVND come from the germline V gene (reference sequence). CDR3 nucleotide sequence: TGTGCCAGTAGTAAAGGGACAGGGAAGTTCTTC. This translates into CASSKGTGKFF.

The chain links TRBV2 to TRBJ1-6; 9 nucleotides agree with TRBD1. With 8 bases clipped from V and 9 bases from J, the junction kept 8 bases outside the gene matches. CDR1 SNHLY and CDR2 FYNNEI come from the germline V gene. This CDR3 region has 14 residues. The CDR3 nucleotides read TGTGCCAGCGGGGGGGGACAGGGAGGTTCACCCCTCCACTTT. Encoded protein: CASGGGQGGSPLHF.

The V call is TRBV21-1, the J call TRBJ2-6; the table calls TRBD1, which could not be checked here. TRBV21-1 is annotated as a pseudogene. The CDR3 is made up of 19 amino acids. CDR3 protein: CASSKAVEQDPFGANVLTF. CDR3 nucleotides: TGTGCCAGCAGCAAAGCGGTGGAACAGGACCCCTTTGGGGCCAACGTCCTGACTTTC.

The chain couples TRBV7-2 to TRBJ2-5; tentative D call: TRBD2 (6 bases). Germline-derived CDR1 and CDR2 are SGHTA and FQGNSA. CDR3 length equals 15 residues. The V gene lost 0 bases and the J gene lost 4 bases, with 12 bases spanning the gap. The chain's CDR3 is CASSLAGGSPETQYF. The CDR3 bases are TGTGCCAGCAGCTTAGCGGGAGGCAGCCCAGAGACCCAGTACTTC.

The chain employs TRBV11-3 and TRBJ1-4, with D maybe TRBD1 (6 bases). The CDR3 extends over 14 amino acids. Germline CDR1 and CDR2: SGHNT and YENEEA. V gave up 6 bases and J gave up 7 bases, with 15 bases separating them. CDR3: CASSLTGSSEKLFF. The CDR3 DNA is TGTGCCAGCAGTCTTACAGGGTCGAGTGAAAAACTGTTTTTT.

The rearrangement uses TRBV4-1 and TRBJ2-3, with D possibly TRBD2 on 6 matching bases. This CDR3 contains 17 residues. Trimming removed 0 bases from V and 6 bases from J, with 19 bases in between. CDR1 is MGHRA and CDR2 is YSYEKL in the germline V gene. The CDR3 coding sequence is TGCGCCAGCAGCCAAGACCCAGTACTGGGGACTTTGGATACGCAGTATTTT. Its protein is CASSQDPVLGTLDTQYF.

The chain combines TRBV5-8 with TRBJ2-1, with 11 bases identical to TRBD2. V was pared by 1 base and J by 7 bases, with 16 bases of the junction left unmatched. Germline lookup yields CDR1 SGHTS and CDR2 YDEGEE. This CDR3 has 19 residues. The CDR3 here is CASSLISRRLAGSWNEQFF. The CDR3 DNA reads as TGTGCCAGCAGCTTGATTTCTCGTCGACTAGCGGGATCTTGGAATGAGCAGTTCTTC.

CDR3 DNA: TGTGCCAGCAGCTTTAATGGCGGGGGATACAATGAGCAGTTCTTC. It yields the protein CASSFNGGGYNEQFF. The rearrangement links TRBV5-6 to TRBJ2-1; TRBD2 aligns across 7 bases. CDR1 is SGHDT and CDR2 is YYEEEE in the germline V gene. The CDR3 loop spans 15 amino acids. Trimming at V came to 2 bases and at J to 4 bases, leaving 6 bases not matched to a gene.

The chain uses TRBV11-2 and TRBJ1-2; D may be TRBD1 (6 bases). The V gene lost 5 bases and the J gene lost 8 bases, with 12 bases spanning the gap. This CDR3 spans 12 amino acids. The germline gives CDR1 SGHAT, CDR2 FQNNGV. CDR3 sequence reads: CASSVRGYGYTF. The CDR3 DNA reads as TGTGCCAGCAGCGTAAGGGGGTACGGCTACACCTTC.

This rearrangement joins TRBV30 to TRBJ1-4, with D uncertain. V was clipped by 3 bases and J by 0 bases, with 5 bases between them. The CDR3 spans 13 residues. CDR1 GTSNPN and CDR2 SVGIG come from the germline V gene (reference sequence). CDR3 protein: CAWSRSTNEKLFF. DNA for the CDR3: TGTGCCTGGAGCCGGTCAACTAATGAAAAACTGTTTTTT.

Points on this clone: One junction end disagrees with the germline gene, perhaps due to a read error. This sequence joins TRBV5-4 and TRBJ1-1; D is possibly TRBD1 (6 bases). Per the germline V gene, CDR1 is SGHNT and CDR2 is YYREEE (reference sequence). The CDR3 covers 13 residues. CDR3 protein: CASSLGGGPSPKF. The CDR3 nucleotides read TGTGCCAGCAGCTTGGGTGGGGGCCCGTCGCCAAAATTT.

The genes are TRBV7-9 and TRBJ1-1; maybe TRBD1 (5 bases). The CDR3 is made up of 14 amino acids. Germline V gene data show CDR1 as SEHNR and CDR2 as FQNEAQ (reference sequence). V gave up 5 bases and J gave up 4 bases, with 14 bases separating them. As DNA, the CDR3 is TGTGCCAGCAGCCCTCGGGTGGGGGGCACTGAAGCTTTCTTT. Translated: CASSPRVGGTEAFF.

This sequence joins TRBV5-1 and TRBJ2-5; the D is unclear. The V and J ends lost 2 bases and 3 bases respectively, with 23 bases between them. This CDR3 is built from 18 residues. CDR1 and CDR2 from the germline V gene are SGHRS and YFSETQ. CDR3 amino acids: CASSFRFYLSSEKETQYF. For the CDR3, the DNA is TGCGCCAGCAGCTTTCGTTTCTATCTTTCATCGGAGAAAGAGACCCAGTACTTC.

The chain links TRBV27 to TRBJ2-7, with D perhaps matching TRBD1 (6 bases). This CDR3 is built from 13 residues. V was clipped by 8 bases and J by 2 bases, with 13 bases between them. CDR1 is MNHEY, CDR2 SMNVEV, per germline (reference sequence). The CDR3 here is CASSTGTPYEQYF. The CDR3 DNA reads TGTGCCAGCTCCACCGGGACACCCTACGAGCAGTACTTC.

V and J are TRBV5-4 and TRBJ1-5; possibly TRBD1 for D (6 bases). This CDR3 is 14 amino acids long. CDR1 SGHNT and CDR2 YYREEE come from the germline V gene (reference sequence). Trimming removed 4 bases at V and 1 base at J, with 9 bases between. The CDR3 reads CASSKDRSNQPQHF. In DNA, the CDR3 is TGTGCCAGCAGCAAAGACAGGAGCAATCAGCCCCAGCATTTT.

The chain uses TRBV29-1 and TRBJ2-6, with TRBD1 identical over 7 bases. The V segment lost 5 bases and the J segment 4 bases; nucleotides outside the gene matches: 5. The length of the CDR3 is 14 residues. The germline gives CDR1 SQVTM, CDR2 ANQGSEA. CDR3 loop: CSVLGQRGANVLTF. The CDR3 DNA sequence: TGCAGCGTTTTGGGACAGAGGGGGGCCAACGTCCTGACTTTC.

J is TRBJ2-1 and V is TRBV7-3; 11 bases fit TRBD1. The CDR3 covers 15 residues. V shed 4 bases, J shed 7 bases, and the junction held 6 bases outside the gene matches. Germline V gives CDR1 SGHTA, CDR2 FQGTGA. The chain's CDR3 is CASSWGQGERNEQFF. CDR3 DNA: TGTGCCAGCAGCTGGGGACAGGGGGAGAGGAATGAGCAGTTCTTC.

The rearrangement joins TRBV6-1 to TRBJ2-7, with 7 bases fitting TRBD1. The germline CDR1 and CDR2 sequences are MNHNS and SASEGT. V lost 3 bases, J lost 2 bases, and 7 bases stayed unmatched. The CDR3 loop spans 15 amino acids. The CDR3 DNA is TGTGCCAGCAGTGAGGGGACAGCCAACACCTACGAGCAGTACTTC. Encoded protein: CASSEGTANTYEQYF.